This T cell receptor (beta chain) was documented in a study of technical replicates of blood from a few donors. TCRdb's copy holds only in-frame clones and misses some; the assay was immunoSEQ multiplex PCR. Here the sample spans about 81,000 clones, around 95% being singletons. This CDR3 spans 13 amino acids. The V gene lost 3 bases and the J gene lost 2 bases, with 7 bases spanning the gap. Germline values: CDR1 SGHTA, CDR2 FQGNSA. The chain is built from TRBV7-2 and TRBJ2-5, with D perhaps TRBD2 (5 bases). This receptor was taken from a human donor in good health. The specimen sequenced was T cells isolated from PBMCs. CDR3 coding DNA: TGTGCCAGCAGCTTTGGCGGGCAAGAGACCCAGTACTTC. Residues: CASSFGGQETQYF.